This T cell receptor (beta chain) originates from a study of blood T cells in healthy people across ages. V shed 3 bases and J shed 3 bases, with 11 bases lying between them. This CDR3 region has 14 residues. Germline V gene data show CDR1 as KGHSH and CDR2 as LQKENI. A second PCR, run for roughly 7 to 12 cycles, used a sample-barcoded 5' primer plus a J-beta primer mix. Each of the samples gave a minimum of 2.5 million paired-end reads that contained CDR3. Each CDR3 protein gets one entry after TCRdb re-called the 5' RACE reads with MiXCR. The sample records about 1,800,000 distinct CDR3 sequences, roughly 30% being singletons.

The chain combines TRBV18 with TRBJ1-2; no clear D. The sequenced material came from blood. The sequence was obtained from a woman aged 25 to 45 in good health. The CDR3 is CASSPSGRDYGYTF. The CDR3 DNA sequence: TGTGCCAGCTCACCCAGCGGGAGGGACTATGGCTACACCTTC. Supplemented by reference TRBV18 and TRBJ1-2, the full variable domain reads NAGVMQNPRHLVRRRGQEARLRCSPMKGHSHVYWYRQLPEEGLKFMVYLQKENIIDESGMPKERFSAEFPKEGPSILRIQQVVRGDSAAYFCASSPSGRDYGYTFGSGTRLTVV.